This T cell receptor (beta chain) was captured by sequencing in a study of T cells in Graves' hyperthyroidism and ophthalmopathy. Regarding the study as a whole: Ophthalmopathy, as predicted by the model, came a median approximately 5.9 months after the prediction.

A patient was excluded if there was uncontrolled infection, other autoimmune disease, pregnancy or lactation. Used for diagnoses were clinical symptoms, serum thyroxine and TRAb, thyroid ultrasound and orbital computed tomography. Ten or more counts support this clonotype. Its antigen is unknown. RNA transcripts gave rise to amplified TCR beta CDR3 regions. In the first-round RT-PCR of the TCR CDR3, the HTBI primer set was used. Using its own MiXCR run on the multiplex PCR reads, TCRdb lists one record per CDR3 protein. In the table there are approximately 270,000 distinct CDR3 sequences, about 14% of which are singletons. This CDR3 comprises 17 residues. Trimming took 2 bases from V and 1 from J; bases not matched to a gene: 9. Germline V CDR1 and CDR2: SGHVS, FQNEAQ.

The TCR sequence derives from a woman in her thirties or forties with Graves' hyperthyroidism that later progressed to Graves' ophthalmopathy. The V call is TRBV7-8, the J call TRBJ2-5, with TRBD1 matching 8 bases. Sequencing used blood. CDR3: CASSLLLTGGIQETQYF. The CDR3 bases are TGTGCCAGCAGCTTATTACTCACAGGGGGAATCCAAGAGACCCAGTACTTC.